Sequencing of this T cell receptor (beta chain) was carried out in a study of blood T cell repertoires in COVID-19. As for the study in general: There were acute and convalescent COVID-19 samples, and they came from the United States, Italy and Spain. PBMCs, B-cell-depleted T cells, or T cells were the source of the cDNA or gDNA that made up the material.

V lost 0 bases, J lost 2 bases, and 13 bases lay in between. This CDR3 comprises 16 residues. The germline V gene has CDR1 MGHRA and CDR2 YSYEKL. Per the authors' pipeline: Quantification of nucleated cells was approximated via reference gene primer amplification. Method: immunoSEQ multiplex PCR; TCRdb's copy keeps in-frame clones and lacks some. Clone size and V and J calls were adopted from that table, with D and trimming inferred from the DNA. The sample records tens of thousands of clones, approximately 82% being singletons. The sample comprised peripheral blood. The chain recombines TRBV4-1 with TRBJ1-2; D might be TRBD1 (6 bases). This sequence originates from a man in his fifties or sixties with active COVID-19. The CDR3 coding sequence is TGCGCCAGCAGCCAAGATACAGGGTATCCCAACTATGGCTACACCTTC. Residues: CASSQDTGYPNYGYTF.